This T cell receptor beta chain was observed in a study of cytomegalovirus exposure and HLA in healthy donors. Primers: 60 Vbeta forward and 13 Jbeta reverse. Clones were sequenced by immunoSEQ multiplex PCR, and TCRdb holds only the in-frame ones, with some missing. The sample yields about 62,000 clones, around 80% seen once. The CDR3 extends over 16 amino acids. Trimming pared 1 base from V and 0 bases from J, leaving 14 bases between. Germline-derived CDR1 and CDR2 are SGHRS and YFSETQ. Of note for this clone: The antigen is not known.

Study conclusions and caveats: There were reportedly fewer N-insertions in an Asian-associated ancestry cluster than the approximately 670-donor mean, in a later analysis. As was reported, the HLA-A and HLA-B alleles of most subjects were accurately predicted from TCR beta sequences. Presence/absence analysis assumed near-uniform sequencing depth across donors.

This clonotype originated in a middle-aged man in good health and CMV-seronegative. The chain carries TRBV5-1 and TRBJ2-7, with D maybe TRBD1 (6 bases). Sequences were obtained from PBMCs. CDR3 residues: CASSLTPGQPSYEQYF. The CDR3 DNA follows: TGCGCCAGCAGCTTGACCCCCGGACAGCCCTCCTACGAGCAGTACTTC.